Listed below are T cell receptor beta chains from one sample, sequenced in a study of blood T cell repertoires in COVID-19. Clones were read by immunoSEQ multiplex PCR, and TCRdb kept only the in-frame ones, dropping some. The data show approximately 270,000 clones, 75% to 90% seen once. Sequences were obtained from peripheral blood. The receptors were sampled from a man aged 30 to 45 with acute or convalescent COVID-19. The CDR3 runs from the conserved cysteine through the conserved F or W. A D gene is named only where the DNA matches it firmly. Clone size appears in some rows only: once, few, many, or a class for an expanded clone.

clone size: once; J gene: TRBJ1-3; CDR3 length: 13; V gene: TRBV11-3; D gene: NA; CDR3 protein: CASSQGSGNTIYF; CDR3 DNA: TGTGCCAGCAGCCAGGGCTCTGGAAACACCATATATTTT
clone size: once; J gene: TRBJ2-5; CDR3 length: 15; V gene: TRBV21-1; D gene: NA; CDR3 protein: CASRKGPQGEETQYF; CDR3 DNA: TGTGCCAGCAGGAAAGGACCACAGGGGGAAGAGACCCAGTACTTC
clone size: NA; J gene: TRBJ2-3; CDR3 length: 16; V gene: TRBV14; D gene: NA; CDR3 protein: CASSQVEGPGTDTQYF; CDR3 DNA: TGTGCCAGCAGCCAAGTAGAGGGCCCTGGCACAGATACGCAGTATTTT
clone size: NA; J gene: TRBJ2-3; CDR3 length: 19; V gene: TRBV4-1; D gene: TRBD2; CDR3 protein: CARSPLRGGARGGTDTQYF; CDR3 DNA: TGCGCCCGCAGCCCCCTGCGGGGGGGGGCGAGGGGGGGCACAGATACGCAGTATTTT
clone size: once; J gene: TRBJ2-1; CDR3 length: 13; V gene: TRBV6-5; D gene: NA; CDR3 protein: CASSYAPTSGQFF; CDR3 DNA: TGTGCCAGCAGTTACGCCCCGACTAGTGGGCAGTTCTTC
clone size: NA; J gene: TRBJ1-1; CDR3 length: 15; V gene: TRBV5-1; D gene: TRBD1; CDR3 protein: CASSTGQYMNTEAFF; CDR3 DNA: TGCGCCAGCAGCACGGGACAGTACATGAACACTGAAGCTTTCTTT
clone size: NA; J gene: TRBJ2-1; CDR3 length: 16; V gene: TRBV5-8; D gene: TRBD2; CDR3 protein: CASSLFGGGPYNEQFF; CDR3 DNA: TGTGCCAGCAGCTTGTTCGGGGGAGGGCCCTACAATGAGCAGTTCTTC
clone size: once; J gene: TRBJ1-3; CDR3 length: 14; V gene: TRBV19; D gene: NA; CDR3 protein: CASSISSAGNTIYF; CDR3 DNA: TGTGCCAGTAGTATATCATCGGCTGGAAACACCATATATTTT
clone size: NA; J gene: TRBJ2-1; CDR3 length: 18; V gene: TRBV19; D gene: TRBD2; CDR3 protein: CASSTGGLAGNPYNEQFF; CDR3 DNA: TGTGCCAGTAGTACGGGGGGACTAGCGGGAAATCCTTACAATGAGCAGTTCTTC
clone size: NA; J gene: TRBJ2-2; CDR3 length: 15; V gene: TRBV30; D gene: TRBD1; CDR3 protein: CAWSRGPANTGELFF; CDR3 DNA: TGTGCCTGGAGCAGGGGGCCCGCGAACACCGGGGAGCTGTTTTTT
clone size: NA; J gene: TRBJ2-5; CDR3 length: 16; V gene: TRBV7-8; D gene: TRBD2; CDR3 protein: CASSLDQREGWQTQYF; CDR3 DNA: TGTGCCAGCAGCTTAGATCAGCGGGAGGGCTGGCAGACCCAGTACTTC
clone size: NA; J gene: TRBJ1-2; CDR3 length: 15; V gene: TRBV19; D gene: TRBD1; CDR3 protein: CASRLWDSRNYGYTF; CDR3 DNA: TGTGCCAGTAGGCTGTGGGACAGCCGAAACTATGGCTACACCTTC
clone size: NA; J gene: TRBJ2-4; CDR3 length: 11; V gene: TRBV2; D gene: NA; CDR3 protein: CASSEGGTRYF; CDR3 DNA: TGTGCCAGCAGTGAAGGGGGGACTCGGTACTTC
clone size: once; J gene: TRBJ1-2; CDR3 length: 15; V gene: TRBV6-5; D gene: NA; CDR3 protein: CASSYSSRRDYGYTF; CDR3 DNA: TGTGCCAGCAGTTACTCTTCGCGGAGAGACTATGGCTACACCTTC
clone size: NA; J gene: TRBJ1-3; CDR3 length: 14; V gene: TRBV6-5; D gene: TRBD1; CDR3 protein: CASILDRAGNTIYF; CDR3 DNA: TGTGCCAGCATCCTGGACAGGGCTGGAAACACCATATATTTT
clone size: NA; J gene: TRBJ2-3; CDR3 length: 15; V gene: TRBV9; D gene: NA; CDR3 protein: CASTRSPQDTDTQYF; CDR3 DNA: TGTGCCAGCACTCGATCTCCGCAGGACACAGATACGCAGTATTTT
clone size: NA; J gene: TRBJ2-5; CDR3 length: 15; V gene: TRBV5-1; D gene: NA; CDR3 protein: CASRLETGVWETQYF; CDR3 DNA: TGCGCCAGCAGATTGGAAACAGGAGTATGGGAGACCCAGTACTTC
clone size: NA; J gene: TRBJ2-1; CDR3 length: 16; V gene: TRBV5-1; D gene: TRBD2; CDR3 protein: CASTKGSGGSYNEQFF; CDR3 DNA: TGCGCCAGCACCAAAGGGTCGGGAGGGTCCTACAATGAGCAGTTCTTC
clone size: NA; J gene: TRBJ1-5; CDR3 length: 14; V gene: TRBV2; D gene: NA; CDR3 protein: CASWGGKGNQPQHF; CDR3 DNA: TGTGCCAGCTGGGGGGGGAAGGGCAATCAGCCCCAGCATTTT
clone size: NA; J gene: TRBJ2-7; CDR3 length: 14; V gene: TRBV2; D gene: NA; CDR3 protein: CASKKVQGPYEQYF; CDR3 DNA: TGTGCCAGCAAGAAGGTACAGGGCCCCTACGAGCAGTACTTC
clone size: NA; J gene: TRBJ1-2; CDR3 length: 14; V gene: TRBV2; D gene: TRBD1; CDR3 protein: CASSETGQGDGYTF; CDR3 DNA: TGTGCCAGCAGTGAGACAGGACAGGGCGACGGCTACACCTTC
clone size: NA; J gene: TRBJ1-6; CDR3 length: 16; V gene: TRBV5-6; D gene: TRBD1; CDR3 protein: CASSLSWDSNNSPLHF; CDR3 DNA: TGTGCCAGCAGCTTATCCTGGGACAGCAATAATTCACCCCTCCACTTT
clone size: once; J gene: TRBJ1-2; CDR3 length: 14; V gene: TRBV7-9; D gene: NA; CDR3 protein: CASSLAYTGFGYTF; CDR3 DNA: TGTGCCAGCAGCTTAGCCTACACAGGGTTTGGCTACACCTTC
clone size: NA; J gene: TRBJ1-2; CDR3 length: 14; V gene: TRBV28; D gene: NA; CDR3 protein: CASRVTGNLYGYTF; CDR3 DNA: TGTGCCAGCAGGGTAACCGGGAATTTATATGGCTACACCTTC
clone size: NA; J gene: TRBJ1-2; CDR3 length: 16; V gene: TRBV9; D gene: NA; CDR3 protein: CASSVAPRGQNYGYTF; CDR3 DNA: TGTGCCAGCAGCGTAGCCCCCAGGGGCCAAAACTATGGCTACACCTTC
clone size: NA; J gene: TRBJ2-3; CDR3 length: 15; V gene: TRBV7-9; D gene: TRBD2; CDR3 protein: CASSTLGGVADTQYF; CDR3 DNA: TGTGCCAGCAGCACGTTGGGGGGGGTGGCAGATACGCAGTATTTT
clone size: NA; J gene: TRBJ1-2; CDR3 length: 14; V gene: TRBV5-4; D gene: TRBD1; CDR3 protein: CASSRAGTEAAHTF; CDR3 DNA: TGTGCCAGCAGCCGTGCCGGGACAGAGGCTGCTCACACCTTC
clone size: NA; J gene: TRBJ1-1; CDR3 length: 14; V gene: TRBV5-1; D gene: TRBD1; CDR3 protein: CASSIQGLNTEAFF; CDR3 DNA: TGCGCCAGCAGCATACAGGGGCTGAACACTGAAGCTTTCTTT
clone size: NA; J gene: TRBJ1-2; CDR3 length: 16; V gene: TRBV7-9; D gene: NA; CDR3 protein: CASSLILRTGGDGYTF; CDR3 DNA: TGTGCCAGCAGCTTAATTCTCCGGACGGGAGGGGATGGCTACACCTTC
clone size: NA; J gene: TRBJ2-1; CDR3 length: 17; V gene: TRBV5-8; D gene: TRBD2; CDR3 protein: CASSLTSGGARVNEQFF; CDR3 DNA: TGTGCCAGCAGCTTGACTAGCGGGGGGGCCAGGGTAAATGAGCAGTTCTTC
clone size: NA; J gene: TRBJ2-1; CDR3 length: 12; V gene: TRBV2; D gene: NA; CDR3 protein: CASSGDYNEQFF; CDR3 DNA: TGTGCCAGCAGTGGAGACTACAATGAGCAGTTCTTC
clone size: NA; J gene: TRBJ2-1; CDR3 length: 12; V gene: TRBV2; D gene: NA; CDR3 protein: CASSVEGIEQFF; CDR3 DNA: TGTGCCAGCAGTGTTGAGGGCATTGAGCAGTTCTTC
clone size: NA; J gene: TRBJ2-1; CDR3 length: 15; V gene: TRBV11-2; D gene: TRBD2; CDR3 protein: CASSFSGGNYNEQFF; CDR3 DNA: TGTGCCAGCAGCTTCAGCGGGGGAAACTACAATGAGCAGTTCTTC
clone size: NA; J gene: TRBJ1-4; CDR3 length: 16; V gene: TRBV6-4; D gene: NA; CDR3 protein: CASSDSLRDFNEKLFF; CDR3 DNA: TGTGCCAGCAGTGACTCCCTCCGGGACTTTAATGAAAAACTGTTTTTT
clone size: NA; J gene: TRBJ1-5; CDR3 length: 14; V gene: TRBV7-8; D gene: TRBD1; CDR3 protein: CASSLQGGNQPQHF; CDR3 DNA: TGTGCCAGCAGCTTACAGGGGGGCAATCAGCCCCAGCATTTT